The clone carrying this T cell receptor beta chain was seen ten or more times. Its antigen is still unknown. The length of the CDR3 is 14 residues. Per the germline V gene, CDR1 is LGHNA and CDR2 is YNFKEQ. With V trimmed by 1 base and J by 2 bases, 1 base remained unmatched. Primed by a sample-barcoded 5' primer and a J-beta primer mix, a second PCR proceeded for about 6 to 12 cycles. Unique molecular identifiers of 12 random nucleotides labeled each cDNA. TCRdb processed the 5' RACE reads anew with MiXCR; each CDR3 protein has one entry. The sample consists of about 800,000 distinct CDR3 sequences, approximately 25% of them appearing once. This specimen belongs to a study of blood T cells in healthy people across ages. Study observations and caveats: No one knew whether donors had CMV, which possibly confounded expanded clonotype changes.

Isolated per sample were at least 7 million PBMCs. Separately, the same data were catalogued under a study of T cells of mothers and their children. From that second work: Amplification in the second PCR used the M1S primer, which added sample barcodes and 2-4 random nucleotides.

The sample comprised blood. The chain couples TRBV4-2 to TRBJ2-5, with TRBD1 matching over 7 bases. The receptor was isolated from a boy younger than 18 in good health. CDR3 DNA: TGTGCCAGCAGCCAAGGGGGACAGCAAGAGACCCAGTACTTC. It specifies CASSQGGQQETQYF.